This T cell receptor beta chain was recovered during a study of blood T cells in healthy people across ages. Findings of the study overall: When set beside aged donors, long-lived donors presented more naive CD4+ cells and higher diversity. Age brought a roughly linear fall in TCR beta diversity measured per million T cells.

Germline V gene lookup returns CDR1 MNHEY and CDR2 SMNVEV (reference sequence). The V and J ends lost 5 bases and 5 bases respectively, with 7 bases between them. There are 11 residues in the CDR3. Total RNA amounts of at least 6 micrograms were extracted per sample. In its sample, this clonotype was seen a few times. Antigen: not known. Then a second PCR, running roughly 7 to 11 cycles, was carried out with a sample-barcoded 5' primer and a J-beta primer mix. One entry per CDR3 protein results from TCRdb running MiXCR on the 5' RACE reads. The data hold around 1.5 million distinct CDR3 sequences, with approximately 63% observed a single time.

This clonotype originated in a man aged 18 to 30 in good health. Sample: blood. V and J are TRBV27 and TRBJ2-7; the D gene is possibly TRBD2 (6 bases). DNA of the CDR3: TGTGCCAGCAGTGGGGGGAACGAGCAGTACTTC. Translating it yields CASSGGNEQYF.